The entry that follows covers one T cell receptor (beta chain) sequence. Other nucleotide sequences from this sample produce the same CDR3. The sample originates from a study of blood T cell repertoires in COVID-19. Deletions cut 6 bases from V and 0 bases from J, with 9 bases between. Germline values: CDR1 SNHLY, CDR2 FYNNEI. The CDR3 loop spans 14 amino acids. Measured with immunoSEQ multiplex PCR; TCRdb has only the in-frame clones, and not every one. Among approximately 220,000 clones listed, about four fifths were seen once. The rearrangement links TRBV2 to TRBJ1-3, with D uncertain. The sequence derives from a woman aged 40 to 50 who had been exposed to COVID-19. The specimen was PBMCs or T cells enriched from blood (not recorded which). The CDR3 DNA follows: TGTGCCAGCAGACCAGAGGTCTCTGGAAACACCATATATTTT. Residues: CASRPEVSGNTIYF.